This entry describes one T cell receptor (beta chain). Measured with immunoSEQ multiplex PCR; TCRdb has only the in-frame clones, and not every one. The sample carries under 150,000 clones, less than 80% recorded once. The CDR3 totals 13 residues. Trimming took off 5 bases at V and 5 bases at J, with 12 bases between the two ends. The V gene's germline CDR1 is SNHLY and CDR2 FYNNEI. The sample is drawn from a study of blood T cell repertoires in COVID-19. The sequencing input was peripheral blood. The chain recombines TRBV2 with TRBJ2-5; a weak D match, TRBD2 (6 bases). The receptor's source is a woman older than 75 with active or convalescent COVID-19. DNA for the CDR3: TGTGCCAGCAGTCCCGGGACTGGCGAGACCCAGTACTTC. This gives the protein CASSPGTGETQYF.